These 20 T cell receptor beta chains share one sample of origin, sequenced in a study of regulatory T cells in long-lasting Graves disease. Stated time point: persistent/refractory GD, antithyroid drugs over 5 years with positive TRAb. From RNA extracted from PBMCs, the TCR library was made. Libraries of TCR beta came from iRepertoire HTBI primers plus Arm-PCR of CDR3 regions. From the multiplex PCR reads, TCRdb called clonotypes with MiXCR, one entry per CDR3 protein. The sample lists about 470,000 distinct CDR3 sequences; roughly 20% were seen once. This material consisted of peripheral blood mononuclear cells (PBMCs), taken when the disease was refractory, from a patient treated with antithyroid drugs. These receptor sequences come from a female donor with Graves disease.

This clonotype was picked up many times. The J gene is TRBJ2-7, the V gene TRBV27; a possible D gene is TRBD2 (6 bases). V gave up 6 bases and J gave up 1 base, with 13 bases separating them. The CDR3 covers 14 residues. Germline V lookup: CDR1 MNHEY, CDR2 SMNVEV (reference sequence). The CDR3 is CASSDLGLSYEQYF. CDR3 sequence (DNA): TGTGCCAGCAGCGATTTAGGACTATCCTACGAGCAGTACTTC.

In the case of this clonotype: This clone may be a read error of a much larger clone one base away. Since the CDR3 does not end with the conserved phenylalanine or tryptophan, this likely comes from a read error. The V and J genes are TRBV7-6 and TRBJ2-7; TRBD1 agrees at 7 bases. Losses at the gene ends were 0 bases for V and 5 bases for J; bases not matched to a gene: 7. Germline lookup yields CDR1 SGHVS and CDR2 FNYEAQ. The CDR3 is 15 residues long. The CDR3, as DNA: TGTGCCAGCAGCTTAGCCCGACAGGGTAGCCACGAGCAGTACATC. Protein sequence: CASSLARQGSHEQYI.

This clonotype was counted a single time. This sequence joins TRBV15 and TRBJ2-1; D may be TRBD2 (5 bases). V was pared by 9 bases and J by 4 bases, with 16 bases between. From germline, CDR1 is LNHNV and CDR2 YYDKDF (reference sequence). The CDR3 is 14 residues long. Written as DNA, the CDR3 is TGTGCCACAGGTATGGCGGGTAATTACAATGAGCAGTTCTTC. This translates into CATGMAGNYNEQFF.

The sample holds a few counts of this clonotype. The chain carries TRBV7-2 and TRBJ2-6; D tentatively reads TRBD1 or TRBD2 (5 bases each). Per germline, CDR1 SGHTA and CDR2 FQGNSA. The CDR3 has 15 residues. Deletions cut 5 bases from V and 0 bases from J, with 8 bases between. The CDR3 DNA is TGTGCCAGCAGCCGGGACCGCTCTGGGGCCAACGTCCTGACTTTC. It encodes CASSRDRSGANVLTF.

This clonotype has a count of ten or more. The CDR3 DNA sequence: TGTGCCACCAGCAGGACAGGGGTCTTTTACGAGCAGTACTTC. Protein sequence: CATSRTGVFYEQYF. The V call is TRBV15, the J call TRBJ2-7; 8 positions match TRBD1. The CDR3 is 14 amino acids. The V gene's germline CDR1 is LNHNV and CDR2 YYDKDF (reference sequence). After removal of 3 bases from V and 4 bases from J, the junction contained 5 bases not matched to a gene.

This clonotype showed up many times. The rearrangement joins TRBV6-5 to TRBJ2-5, with 7 bases fitting TRBD2. CDR1 MNHEY and CDR2 SVGAGI come from the germline V gene. The CDR3 is made up of 18 amino acids. V was clipped by 2 bases and J by 0 bases; unmatched bases: 12. The CDR3 DNA sequence: TGTGCCAGCAGTTACACGGGCCGGGGGGTTTCGAACCAAGAGACCCAGTACTTC. The encoded protein is CASSYTGRGVSNQETQYF.

This clonotype was seen many times. The V call is TRBV30, the J call TRBJ1-1, with D possibly being TRBD1 (5 bases). V gave up 4 bases and J gave up 1 base, with 7 bases separating them. Looked up from germline, CDR1 is GTSNPN and CDR2 is SVGIG (reference sequence). The CDR3 spans 12 residues. CDR3 sequence (DNA): TGTGCCTGGAAAGGACAGAACACTGAAGCTTTCTTT. Its translation is CAWKGQNTEAFF.

This clonotype was counted many times. The chain couples TRBV12-3 or TRBV12-4 to TRBJ1-1; maybe TRBD1 (5 bases). Trimming removed 5 bases at V and 3 bases at J, with 16 bases between. CDR3 length equals 15 residues. The chain's CDR3 is CASSLLGGGYTEAFF. The CDR3 DNA follows: TGTGCCAGCAGTCTCCTGGGGGGTGGGTACACTGAAGCTTTCTTT.

This clonotype was recorded at least ten times. The rearrangement uses TRBV20-1 and TRBJ1-2; 7 bases agree with TRBD1. This CDR3 comprises 16 residues. Trimming took 0 bases from V and 4 from J; bases not matched to a gene: 11. CDR1 and CDR2 (germline): DFQATT, SNEGSKA (reference sequence). DNA of the CDR3: TGCAGTGCTAGAGATTATCGACGGACAGGAGTCTATGGCTACACCTTC. This encodes CSARDYRRTGVYGYTF.

As regards this clonotype: One end of the junction is discordant with germline, which a read error may explain. The DNA for the CDR3 is TGTGCCAGCAGAAAGGGTCAGGGGGTAGGAACTGAAGCTCTCTTT. Its translation is CASRKGQGVGTEALF. V and J are TRBV2 and TRBJ1-1, with TRBD1 matching over 7 bases. CDR1 and CDR2 (germline): SNHLY, FYNNEI. The CDR3 totals 15 residues. Looking up the rest from reference TRBV2 and TRBJ1-1 gives the full variable domain: EPEVTQTPSHQVTQMGQEVILRCVPISNHLYFYWYRQILGQKVEFLVSFYNNEISEKSEIFDDQFSVERPDGSNFTLKIRSTKLEDSAMYFCASRKGQGVGTEALFGQGTRLTVV.

This clonotype appeared many times. The chain employs TRBV5-1 and TRBJ1-4, with D possibly matching TRBD1 (5 bases). Trimming left V 2 bases short and J 7 bases short, with 15 bases between. This CDR3 has 15 residues. Germline CDR1 is SGHRS and CDR2 is YFSETQ. CDR3 in amino acids: CASSLLDSMGEKLFF. Here the CDR3 DNA reads TGCGCCAGCAGCTTACTAGACAGCATGGGTGAAAAACTGTTTTTT.

Many counts were recorded for this clonotype. The J gene is TRBJ1-5, the V gene TRBV30; a weak D match, TRBD1 (5 bases). CDR3 length: 18 residues. Germline V gene sequence: CDR1 GTSNPN, CDR2 SVGIG (reference sequence). V was shortened by 2 bases and J by 0 bases, with 20 bases between the two germline ends. CDR3 bases: TGTGCCTGGAGTAATGGCCCGGGACGTTCTTATAGCAATCAGCCCCAGCATTTT. Translating it yields CAWSNGPGRSYSNQPQHF.

A few counts support this clonotype. This chain connects TRBV29-1 to TRBJ2-4; D might be TRBD1 or TRBD2, each matching 5 bases. Trimming shortened V by 2 bases and J by 4 bases, and 9 bases separated the two germline ends. There are 13 residues in the CDR3. Germline CDR1 SQVTM, CDR2 ANQGSEA. The chain's CDR3 is CSVERGQKNIQYF. The CDR3 DNA is TGCAGCGTTGAACGGGGCCAAAAAAACATTCAGTACTTC.

This chain uses TRBV9 with TRBJ2-5, with a weak D call TRBD2 (6 bases). Germline CDR1 and CDR2: SGDLS and YYNGEE. The CDR3 extends over 13 amino acids. V lost 2 bases and J 5 bases, leaving 10 bases between the germline ends. The CDR3 sequence is CASSVEGWETQYF. CDR3 DNA: TGTGCCAGCAGCGTGGAGGGATGGGAGACCCAGTACTTC. The whole variable domain, filled in from reference TRBV9 and TRBJ2-5, reads DSGVTQTPKHLITATGQRVTLRCSPRSGDLSVYWYQQSLDQGLQFLIQYYNGEERAKGNILERFSAQQFPDLHSELNLSSLELGDSALYFCASSVEGWETQYFGPGTRLLVL.

The chain has TRBV11-2 and TRBJ1-5, with D unclear. Germline V CDR1 and CDR2: SGHAT, FQNNGV. The CDR3 has 16 residues. V was cut by 5 bases and J by 4 bases, with 18 bases left in between. CDR3 sequence: CASSVGSYPYNQPQHF. The CDR3 DNA follows: TGTGCCAGCAGCGTGGGGAGTTATCCATATAATCAGCCCCAGCATTTT.

This clonotype was observed at least ten times. This chain connects TRBV29-1 to TRBJ2-7; no reliable D call. This CDR3 is built from 12 residues. Trimming stripped 5 bases from V and 1 base from J, with 9 bases between. The germline V gene encodes CDR1 SQVTM and CDR2 ANQGSEA. The CDR3: CSVSHQSYEQYF. The CDR3 bases are TGCAGCGTTTCACACCAGTCCTACGAGCAGTACTTC.

About this clonotype: Only one base separates this from a far larger clonotype, so it likely reflects a read error. The chain recombines TRBV7-8 with TRBJ2-7; 10 bases are a match to TRBD1. The J call may be mistaken, given a closer DNA end match to TRBJ1-2. The CDR3 is 15 amino acids. In germline, CDR1 is SGHVS, CDR2 FQNEAQ. CDR3 sequence: CTSSSYTGTGDGYTF. The CDR3, as DNA: TGTACCAGCAGCTCCTACACCGGGACAGGGGATGGCTACACCTTC.

This sequence joins TRBV7-8 and TRBJ2-2; D gene uncertain. This CDR3 contains 15 residues. Trimming pared 3 bases from V and 5 bases from J, leaving 13 bases between. The germline V gene has CDR1 SGHVS and CDR2 FQNEAQ. CDR3 region: CASSLDPRRTGELFF. DNA of the CDR3: TGTGCCAGCAGCTTGGACCCCCGGAGAACCGGGGAGCTGTTTTTT.

V is TRBV3-1 and J is TRBJ2-7, with 16 bases that match TRBD2. In germline, CDR1 is LGHDT, CDR2 YNNKEL (reference sequence). Trimming took 5 bases from V and 3 from J; bases not matched to a gene: 13. This CDR3 is 19 amino acids long. The CDR3 nucleotides are TGTGCCAGCAGCTCATCGACTGGGACTAGCGGGAGGGCATTCTACGAGCAGTACTTC. Its translation: CASSSSTGTSGRAFYEQYF.

The V and J genes are TRBV6-2 or TRBV6-3 and TRBJ2-1, with 10 bases fitting TRBD2. The CDR3 consists of 21 residues. Looked up from germline, CDR1 is MNHEY and CDR2 is SVGEGT. Germline trimming cut 4 bases from V and 0 bases from J; bases unmatched to any gene: 18. In DNA form, the CDR3 reads TGTGCCAGCAGTTGGAAAATTCCGGGACTAGCGAGAAGATCCTCCTACAATGAGCAGTTCTTC. Protein sequence: CASSWKIPGLARRSSYNEQFF.